This T cell receptor (beta chain) was recorded in a study of tumor-infiltrating lymphocytes in primary liver carcinoma. About the research overall: In every tissue type, samples returned a similar yield of roughly 3.65 to 8 million productive TCRbeta reads. General study findings and limits: Relative to tumor region pairs, the tumor-adjacent and tumor-blood pairs showed overlap that was lower. Tumors reached a significantly greater top-250-clone fraction than blood did (p = 0.039).

CDR1 LGHNA and CDR2 YSLEER come from the germline V gene. The CDR3 totals 15 residues. With 0 bases removed from V and 9 bases from J, the gap between germline ends came to 12 bases. Using a constant-region primer together with ProtoScript II reverse transcriptase, TCR beta cDNA was made from roughly 500 ng of total RNA. Employing slightly modified ARM-PCR, three nested multiplex PCR rounds were run, and these gave rise to the TCR beta libraries. The first two PCR rounds used TRBV1-TRBV30 primers with a Cbeta primer, approximately 9 cycles each. Via MiXCR, TCRdb re-called the multiplex PCR reads, giving one row per CDR3 protein. This table holds about 320,000 distinct CDR3 sequences, 55% to 65% found once. This clonotype has ten or more counts. Antigen: not known. In addition to blood RNA drawn from unsorted whole blood, germline DNA was extracted.

Sequenced sample: peripheral blood. The V and J genes are TRBV4-3 and TRBJ1-6; D remains unclear. This sequence was found in a man aged 40-55 years with primary liver carcinoma and hepatitis B virus infection. CDR3 residues: CASSQDLLGSSPLHF. The CDR3 coding sequence is TGCGCCAGCAGCCAAGATCTGTTAGGGAGTTCACCCCTCCACTTT.